This T cell receptor (beta chain) appears in the sequencing data of a study of T cell changes during pregnancy in multiple sclerosis. The table came from immunoSEQ multiplex PCR; TCRdb's copy has only in-frame clones and leaves some out. The sample has 100,000 to 150,000 clones; approximately 95% are singletons. Source: peripheral blood, taken before pregnancy. The source is a female donor with multiple sclerosis, enrolled in a pregnancy study.

The CDR3, as DNA: TGTGCCAGCAGCTTTACAGGGGTGAGGGCCGGGGAGCTGTTTTTT. Encoded protein: CASSFTGVRAGELFF. The chain recombines TRBV7-2 with TRBJ2-2; 7 nucleotides match TRBD1. Germline CDR1 SGHTA, CDR2 FQGNSA. Trimming removed 3 bases from V and 6 bases from J; junction bases left unmatched: 7. CDR3 size: 15 residues.